A selection of T cell receptor beta chains follows, all from one sample in a study of blood T cell repertoires in COVID-19. Profiled with immunoSEQ multiplex PCR; TCRdb holds only in-frame clones, not every one. The sample has 100,000 to 120,000 clones; around four fifths are singletons. Sequenced material: peripheral blood. These receptors were obtained from a woman aged 70-85 years with acute or convalescent COVID-19. The CDR3 runs from the conserved cysteine through the conserved F or W. The order of the fields is clone size, J gene, V gene, D gene, CDR3 DNA, CDR3 protein. A D gene is named only where the DNA matches it firmly. Clone size is shown for a subset of rows, as once, few, many or a class of expanded clone.

>many|TRBJ2-7|TRBV11-2|TRBD1
TGTGCCAGCAGCAAGCAGGGACAGGGTACCTACGAGCAGTACTTC
CASSKQGQGTYEQYF
>-|TRBJ1-5|TRBV19|TRBD1
TGTGCCAGTAGTCCATGGACAGGGAATCAGCCCCAGCATTTT
CASSPWTGNQPQHF
>-|TRBJ2-1|TRBV5-1|TRBD2
TGCGCCAGCAGCTTGAGCGGGGGGGCTAACAATGAGCAGTTCTTC
CASSLSGGANNEQFF
>-|TRBJ1-2|TRBV30|-
TGTGCCTGGACCCGACAGGTTACTAACTATGGCTACACCTTC
CAWTRQVTNYGYTF
>few|TRBJ2-7|TRBV5-1|-
TGCGCCAGCAGCTTGGAAAGGACAGTCTCCTTCCACGAGCAGTACTTC
CASSLERTVSFHEQYF
>-|TRBJ1-6|TRBV11-2|-
TGTGCCAGCAGCGCTCAGAACAGGGCCCTCTATAATTCACCCCTCCACTTT
CASSAQNRALYNSPLHF
>-|TRBJ1-5|TRBV2|-
TGTGCCAGCAGTGATCTATCTGGTCAGCCCCAGCATTTT
CASSDLSGQPQHF
>-|TRBJ2-5|TRBV5-1|TRBD2
TGCGCCAGCACCCCCGGGGGGGGAATCGCAGAGACCCAGTACTTC
CASTPGGGIAETQYF
>-|TRBJ2-7|TRBV6-5|-
TGTGCCAGCAGCAGCCGACAGGCCTACTCCTACGAGCAGTACTTC
CASSSRQAYSYEQYF
>-|TRBJ1-4|TRBV5-4|TRBD1
TGTGCCAGCAGCCTCACAGGGGAGAATGAAAAACTGTTTTTT
CASSLTGENEKLFF
>-|TRBJ2-3|TRBV10-2|TRBD2
TGCGCCAGCAAGAGTAGCGGGGGGCTCACAGATACGCAGTATTTT
CASKSSGGLTDTQYF